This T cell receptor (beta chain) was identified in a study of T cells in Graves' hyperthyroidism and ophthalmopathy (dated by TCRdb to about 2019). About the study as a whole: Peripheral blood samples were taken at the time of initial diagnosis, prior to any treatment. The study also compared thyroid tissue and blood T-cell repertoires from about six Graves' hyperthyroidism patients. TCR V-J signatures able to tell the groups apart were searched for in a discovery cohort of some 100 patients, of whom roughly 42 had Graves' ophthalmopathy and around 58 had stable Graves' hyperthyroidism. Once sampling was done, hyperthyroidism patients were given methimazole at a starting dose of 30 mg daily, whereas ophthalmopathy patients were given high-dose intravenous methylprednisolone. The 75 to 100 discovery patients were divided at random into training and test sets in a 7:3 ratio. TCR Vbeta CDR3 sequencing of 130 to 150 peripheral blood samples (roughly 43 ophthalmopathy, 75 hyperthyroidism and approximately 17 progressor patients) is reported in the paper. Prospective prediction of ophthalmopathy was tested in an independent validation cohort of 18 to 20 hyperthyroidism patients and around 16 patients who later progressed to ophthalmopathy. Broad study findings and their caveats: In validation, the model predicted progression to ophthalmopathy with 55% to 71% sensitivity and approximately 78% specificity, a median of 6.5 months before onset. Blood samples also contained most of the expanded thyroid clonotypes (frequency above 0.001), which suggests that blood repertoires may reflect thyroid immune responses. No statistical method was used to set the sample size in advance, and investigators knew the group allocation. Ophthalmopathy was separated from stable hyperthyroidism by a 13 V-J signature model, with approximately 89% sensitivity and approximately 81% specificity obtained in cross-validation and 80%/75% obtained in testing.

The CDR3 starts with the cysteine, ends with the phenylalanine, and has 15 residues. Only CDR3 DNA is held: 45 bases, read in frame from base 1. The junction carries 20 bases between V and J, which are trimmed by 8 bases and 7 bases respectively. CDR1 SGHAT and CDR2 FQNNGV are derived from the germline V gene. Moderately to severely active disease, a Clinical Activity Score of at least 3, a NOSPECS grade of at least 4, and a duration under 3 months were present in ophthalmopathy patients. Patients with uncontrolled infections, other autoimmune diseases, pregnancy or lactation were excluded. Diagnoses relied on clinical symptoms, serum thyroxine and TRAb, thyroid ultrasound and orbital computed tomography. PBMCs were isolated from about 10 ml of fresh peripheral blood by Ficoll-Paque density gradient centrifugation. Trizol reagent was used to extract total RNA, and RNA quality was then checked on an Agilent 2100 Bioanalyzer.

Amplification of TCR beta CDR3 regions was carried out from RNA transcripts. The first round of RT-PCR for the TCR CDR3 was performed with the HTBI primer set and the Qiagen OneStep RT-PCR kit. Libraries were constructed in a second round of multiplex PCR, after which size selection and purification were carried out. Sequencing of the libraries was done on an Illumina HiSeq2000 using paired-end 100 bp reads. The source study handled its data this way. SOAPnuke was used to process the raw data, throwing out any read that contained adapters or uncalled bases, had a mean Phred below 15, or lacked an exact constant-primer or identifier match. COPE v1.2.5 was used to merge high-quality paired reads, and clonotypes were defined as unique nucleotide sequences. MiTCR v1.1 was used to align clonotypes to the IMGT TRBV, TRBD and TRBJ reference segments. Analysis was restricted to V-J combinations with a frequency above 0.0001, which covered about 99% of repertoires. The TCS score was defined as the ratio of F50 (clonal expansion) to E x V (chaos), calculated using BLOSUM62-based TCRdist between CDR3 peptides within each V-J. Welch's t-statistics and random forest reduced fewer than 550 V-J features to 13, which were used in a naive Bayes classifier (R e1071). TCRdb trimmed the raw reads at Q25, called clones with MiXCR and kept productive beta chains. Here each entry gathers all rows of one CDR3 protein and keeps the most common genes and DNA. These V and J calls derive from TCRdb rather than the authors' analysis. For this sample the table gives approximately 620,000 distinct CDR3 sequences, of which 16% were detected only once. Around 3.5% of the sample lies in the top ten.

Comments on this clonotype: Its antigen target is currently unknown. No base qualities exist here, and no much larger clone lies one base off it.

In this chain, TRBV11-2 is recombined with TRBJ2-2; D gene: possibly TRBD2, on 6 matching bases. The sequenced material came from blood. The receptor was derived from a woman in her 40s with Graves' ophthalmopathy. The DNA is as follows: TGTGCCAGCTTATGGGGGACTTTCCCCGACGGGGAGCTGTTTTTT. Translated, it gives CASLWGTFPDGELFF.